This TCR beta chain was retrieved from a study of read filtering for tumor transcriptome and immune sequencing. As for the study in general: Among patients, 17 were male and 14 female, aged roughly 45 to 80 (mean about 72). RNA-seq yielded only about 85 to 1273 TCR reads, IR-seq about 3.5 to 10.27 million. General observations from the study: RNA-seq captured clonotypes less deeply and reliably than IR-seq.

From approximately 430 ng of RNA, a library with molecular barcoded alpha/delta and beta/gamma adaptors was made. One entry per CDR3 protein results from TCRdb running MiXCR on the reads. The table lists tens of thousands of distinct CDR3 sequences, roughly a fifth of them singletons. To note about this clonotype: Its antigen remains unknown.

At the time of active disease, bone marrow was collected from every patient. This TCR was recovered from a donor aged 40 or older with multiple myeloma. Sequencing was done on a sample of a population of CD138-negative cells sorted from bone marrow.

CDR3 coding DNA: TGTGCCAGCAGCTTAGACTCCGGGGGCCCTGAAGCTTTCTTT. Residues: CASSLDSGGPEAFF. The chain is built from TRBV7-9 and TRBJ1-1, with a possible D match to TRBD1 (6 bases). Trimming stripped 1 base from V and 6 bases from J, with 12 bases between. This CDR3 spans 14 amino acids. Germline-derived CDR1 and CDR2 are SEHNR and FQNEAQ (reference sequence).